Below, 10 T cell receptor beta chains from the same sample are listed, as sequenced in a study of T-cell reconstitution after alpha-beta-depleted transplantation in children. The TCRbeta library incorporated unique molecular identifiers. A single record per CDR3 protein comes from TCRdb applying MiXCR to the PCR reads. The sample holds fewer than 750,000 distinct CDR3 sequences; 25% to 30% are singletons and the top ten take about 35%. This sample comprised PBMCs, obtained before TCRalphabeta/CD19-depleted stem cell transplant. Every receptor here comes from a boy less than two years old with Wiskott-Aldrich syndrome, due to receive a stem cell transplant.

A word on this clonotype: A read error may produce the germline difference seen at one junction end. The rearrangement links TRBV12-3 or TRBV12-4 to TRBJ2-2; unclear D gene. The CDR3 is 15 amino acids. The CDR3: CASSPYVSNTGELFF. In nucleotides, the CDR3 is TGTGCCAGCAGCCCCTATGTTTCGAACACTGGGGAGCTGTTTTTT.

The V call is TRBV7-6, the J call TRBJ2-1; 10 positions agree with TRBD2. J gave up 6 bases and V 1 base, and 15 bases lay outside the gene matches. Germline V gene sequence: CDR1 SGHVS, CDR2 FNYEAQ. The CDR3 sequence is 19 residues long. Here the CDR3 reads CASSLGPPLAGPPSNEQFF. The CDR3 region has the DNA TGTGCCAGCAGCTTAGGGCCGCCACTAGCGGGGCCCCCTTCCAATGAGCAGTTCTTC.

This clonotype was seen a few times. CDR3 in DNA: TGTGCCAGCAGTACCTCACTAGGACTCACCGGGGAGCTGTTTTTT. Amino acids: CASSTSLGLTGELFF. J is TRBJ2-2 and V is TRBV6-5; TRBD2 is a possible D gene (5 bases). In germline, CDR1 is MNHEY, CDR2 SVGAGI. The ends were cut back, 5 bases at V and 4 bases at J, with 14 bases in the middle. This CDR3 has 15 residues.

The V and J genes are TRBV21-1 and TRBJ2-2. TRBV21-1 is tagged as a pseudogene. The CDR3 length is 11 residues. CDR3 loop: CASRVLGELFF. CDR3 nucleotide sequence: TGTGCCAGCAGGGTCCTCGGGGAGCTGTTTTTT.

This clonotype was counted a single time. The chain joins TRBV7-6 to TRBJ2-5; D perhaps matches TRBD1 (5 bases). Trimming pared 5 bases from V and 5 bases from J, leaving 15 bases between. There are 14 residues in the CDR3. Looked up from germline, CDR1 is SGHVS and CDR2 is FNYEAQ. The CDR3: CASSVGRVRETQYF. As DNA, the CDR3 is TGTGCCAGCAGCGTGGGGCGAGTGCGTGAGACCCAGTACTTC.

This clonotype was counted between two and nine times. The J gene is TRBJ2-7, the V gene TRBV28; 9 positions agree with TRBD2. The J segment lost 4 bases and the V segment lost 4 bases, leaving 11 bases of the junction unmatched. The CDR3 totals 16 residues. Germline lookup yields CDR1 MDHEN and CDR2 SYDVKM. CDR3 loop: CASSSQIAGAEYEQYF. The CDR3 nucleotides read TGTGCCAGCAGTTCGCAAATAGCGGGAGCAGAGTACGAGCAGTACTTC.

This clonotype was observed a handful of times. The rearrangement uses TRBV5-1 and TRBJ2-2; D is tentatively TRBD1 or TRBD2 (5 bases each). V shed 9 bases and J shed 4 bases, with 13 bases lying between them. Per germline, CDR1 SGHRS and CDR2 YFSETQ. The CDR3 has 13 amino acids. In DNA form, the CDR3 reads TGCGCCACCGGGGCAGGTTTCACCGGGGAGCTGTTTTTT. It codes for CATGAGFTGELFF.

The rearrangement links TRBV9 to TRBJ1-3; a possible D gene is TRBD1 (5 bases). The V gene's germline CDR1 is SGDLS and CDR2 YYNGEE. This CDR3 contains 14 residues. V lost 3 bases and J 1 base, leaving 8 bases between the germline ends. The CDR3 DNA reads as TGTGCCAGCAGCGAGGGGACGTCTGGAAACACCATATATTTT. Translating it yields CASSEGTSGNTIYF.

This rearrangement joins TRBV29-1 to TRBJ2-5; D uncertain. With 2 bases removed from V and 4 bases from J, the gap between germline ends came to 8 bases. Germline V lookup: CDR1 SQVTM, CDR2 ANQGSEA. The CDR3 runs to 12 residues. The CDR3 nucleotides are TGCAGCGTTGAATTCCAGTCAGAGACCCAGTACTTC. Amino acids: CSVEFQSETQYF.

This clonotype was counted a few times. The chain combines TRBV27 with TRBJ2-1; 9 nucleotides match TRBD2. The germline CDR1 and CDR2 sequences are MNHEY and SMNVEV (reference sequence). The CDR3 extends over 15 amino acids. The ends lost 9 bases at V and 2 bases at J; junction bases unmatched: 8. The chain's CDR3 is CASSKLAGTYNEQFF. The CDR3 DNA sequence: TGTGCCAGTAGCAAACTAGCGGGCACCTACAATGAGCAGTTCTTC.